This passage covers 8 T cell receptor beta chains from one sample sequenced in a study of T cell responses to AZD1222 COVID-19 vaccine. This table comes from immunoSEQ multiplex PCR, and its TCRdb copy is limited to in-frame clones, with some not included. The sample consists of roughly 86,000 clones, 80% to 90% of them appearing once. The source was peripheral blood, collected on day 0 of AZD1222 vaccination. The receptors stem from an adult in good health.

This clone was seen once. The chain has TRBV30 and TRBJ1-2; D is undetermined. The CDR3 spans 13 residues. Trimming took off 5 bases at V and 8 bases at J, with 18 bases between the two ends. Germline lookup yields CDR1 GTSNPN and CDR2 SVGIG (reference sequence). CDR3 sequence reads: CAWSSIAGWGYTF. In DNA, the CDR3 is TGTGCCTGGTCCTCAATCGCGGGCTGGGGCTACACCTTC.

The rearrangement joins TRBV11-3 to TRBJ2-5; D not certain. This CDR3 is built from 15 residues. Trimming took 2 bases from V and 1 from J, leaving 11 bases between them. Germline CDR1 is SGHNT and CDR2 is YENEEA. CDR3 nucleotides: TGTGCCAGCAGCTTACTCACAGAGACCCAAGAGACCCAGTACTTC. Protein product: CASSLLTETQETQYF.

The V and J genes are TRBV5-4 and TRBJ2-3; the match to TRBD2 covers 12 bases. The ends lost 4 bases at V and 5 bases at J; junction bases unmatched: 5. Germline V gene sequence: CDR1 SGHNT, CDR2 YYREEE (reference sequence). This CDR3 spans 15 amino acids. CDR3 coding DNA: TGTGCCAGCAGCCTAGCGGGAGGGCCTGGAGATACGCAGTATTTT. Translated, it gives CASSLAGGPGDTQYF.

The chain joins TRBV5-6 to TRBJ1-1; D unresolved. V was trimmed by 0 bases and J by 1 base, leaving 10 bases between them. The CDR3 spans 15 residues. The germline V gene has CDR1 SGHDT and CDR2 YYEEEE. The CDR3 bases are TGTGCCAGCAGCTTGGGAGTCAACCCGAACACTGAAGCTTTCTTT. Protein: CASSLGVNPNTEAFF.

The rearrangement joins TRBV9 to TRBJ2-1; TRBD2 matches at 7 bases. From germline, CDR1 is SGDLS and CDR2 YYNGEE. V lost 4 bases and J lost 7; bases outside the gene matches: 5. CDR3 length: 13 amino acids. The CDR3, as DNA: TGTGCCAGCAGCCAGGGACTAAGGAATGAGCAGTTCTTC. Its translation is CASSQGLRNEQFF.

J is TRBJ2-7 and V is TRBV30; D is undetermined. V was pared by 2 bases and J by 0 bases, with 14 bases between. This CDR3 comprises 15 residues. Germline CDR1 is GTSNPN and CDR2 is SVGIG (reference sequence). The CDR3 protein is CAWSLGRTISYEQYF. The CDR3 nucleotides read TGTGCCTGGAGTTTAGGCCGCACGATCTCCTACGAGCAGTACTTC. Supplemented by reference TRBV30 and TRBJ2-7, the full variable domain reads SQTIHQWPATLVQPVGSPLSLECTVEGTSNPNLYWYRQAAGRGLQLLFYSVGIGQISSEVPQNLSASRPQDRQFILSSKKLLLSDSGFYLCAWSLGRTISYEQYFGPGTRLTVT.

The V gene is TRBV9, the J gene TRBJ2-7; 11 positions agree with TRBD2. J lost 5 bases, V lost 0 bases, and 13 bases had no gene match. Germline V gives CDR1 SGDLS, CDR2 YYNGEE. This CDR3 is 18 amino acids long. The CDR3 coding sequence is TGTGCCAGCAGCGTAGAATCCCGGACTAGCGGGTATGGAGACGAGCAGTACTTC. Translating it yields CASSVESRTSGYGDEQYF.

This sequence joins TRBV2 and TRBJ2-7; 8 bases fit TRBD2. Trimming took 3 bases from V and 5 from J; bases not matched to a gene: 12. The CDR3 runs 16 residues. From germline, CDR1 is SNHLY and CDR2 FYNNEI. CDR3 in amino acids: CASSESPSGSGNEQYF. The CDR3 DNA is TGTGCCAGCAGTGAGTCTCCCAGCGGGAGTGGCAACGAGCAGTACTTC.